This note documents a single T cell receptor beta chain sequence. Germline CDR1 is SGHRS and CDR2 is YFSETQ. The J segment lost 10 bases and the V segment lost 4 bases, leaving 18 bases of the junction unmatched. This CDR3 comprises 16 residues. These data come from a study of blood T cell repertoires in COVID-19. Authors' analysis steps: Reference gene primer amplification gave nucleated cell count estimates. The table came from immunoSEQ multiplex PCR; TCRdb's copy has only in-frame clones and leaves some out. For V, J and clone size, that table is used; D and trimming come from the DNA. The sample contains approximately 300,000 clones, 80% to 90% of which appear only once.

Sequenced sample: peripheral blood. The sequence came from a middle-aged woman with acute or convalescent COVID-19. V gene TRBV5-1 combines with J gene TRBJ2-5; 8 bases fit TRBD2. CDR3 amino acids: CASSANPRPGGVGQYF. DNA for the CDR3: TGCGCCAGCAGCGCCAACCCTCGGCCGGGGGGGGTCGGCCAGTACTTC.